A single sample gave rise to the 27 T cell receptor beta chains below, sequenced in a study of a mutant IDH1 vaccine in newly diagnosed glioma. These TCRs' antigens remain unknown. Stated time point: week 11, during vaccination. In every dose of vaccine, 300 ug of mutant IDH1 20-mer peptide was given alongside topical imiquimod. Sequenced by immunoSEQ multiplex PCR; TCRdb stores in-frame clones only, minus some. Of tens of thousands of clones in the sample, 65% to 85% were seen once. The sample in question was PBMCs, obtained from a glioma patient whose treatment included an IDH1 peptide vaccine. These receptors were collected from a woman in her 50s with glioma.

J is TRBJ1-3 and V is TRBV5-5; the match to TRBD1 covers 8 bases. V was pared by 2 bases and J by 0 bases, with 4 bases of the junction left unmatched. The CDR3 totals 16 residues. Per the germline V gene, CDR1 is SGHKS and CDR2 is YYEKEE (reference sequence). The CDR3 DNA reads as TGTGCCAGCAGCTTCAGGACAGGGAACTCTGGAAACACCATATATTTT. Protein sequence: CASSFRTGNSGNTIYF.

The chain recombines TRBV28 with TRBJ2-7, with 7 bases fitting TRBD2. Germline V gene data show CDR1 as MDHEN and CDR2 as SYDVKM. V lost 4 bases to trimming and J lost 0 bases; unmatched junction nucleotides: 3. The CDR3 contains 14 residues. In nucleotides, the CDR3 is TGTGCCAGCAGTTCGGCGGGGGACTCCTACGAGCAGTACTTC. Protein sequence: CASSSAGDSYEQYF.

The chain combines TRBV20-1 with TRBJ2-7; a weak D match, TRBD2 (5 bases). Germline V gene sequence: CDR1 DFQATT, CDR2 SNEGSKA (reference sequence). This CDR3 is 11 amino acids long. V was clipped by 2 bases and J by 6 bases, with 8 bases between them. The CDR3 loop is CSARRGREQYF. In nucleotides, the CDR3 is TGCAGTGCTAGAAGAGGGCGCGAGCAGTACTTC.

V is TRBV9 and J is TRBJ2-3; tentatively, D is TRBD2 (5 bases). Deletions cut 4 bases from V and 10 bases from J, with 10 bases between. Per the germline V gene, CDR1 is SGDLS and CDR2 is YYNGEE. The CDR3 is made up of 11 amino acids. This CDR3 reads CASSPGRAQYF. In DNA, the CDR3 is TGTGCCAGCAGCCCCGGGCGGGCGCAGTATTTT.

The V call is TRBV6-1, the J call TRBJ2-1; 7 bases are a match to TRBD2. Trimming removed 2 bases from V and 4 bases from J; junction bases left unmatched: 5. The CDR3 is 15 residues long. CDR1 is MNHNS, CDR2 SASEGT, per germline. CDR3 in amino acids: CASSESSGGYNEQFF. Here the CDR3 DNA reads TGTGCCAGCAGTGAATCTTCCGGGGGGTACAATGAGCAGTTCTTC.

The chain joins TRBV7-2 to TRBJ2-3; D is unresolved. Trimming stripped 2 bases from V and 2 bases from J, with 14 bases between. Germline CDR1 is SGHTA and CDR2 is FQGNSA. There are 16 residues in the CDR3. This CDR3 reads CASSLFRNPSTDTQYF. In DNA, the CDR3 is TGTGCCAGCAGCTTATTTCGAAACCCATCCACAGATACGCAGTATTTT.

The V and J genes are TRBV7-2 and TRBJ2-6; D possibly corresponds to TRBD1 (6 bases). V shed 6 bases and J shed 3 bases, with 12 bases lying between them. The CDR3 has 15 amino acids. CDR1 is SGHTA, CDR2 FQGNSA, per germline. CDR3: CASSWRGGGANVLTF. DNA of the CDR3: TGTGCCAGCAGTTGGCGAGGGGGTGGGGCCAACGTCCTGACTTTC.

The chain has TRBV5-1 and TRBJ2-3; 14 bases are a match to TRBD2. Germline trimming cut 3 bases from V and 2 bases from J; bases unmatched to any gene: 5. CDR1 and CDR2 from the germline V gene are SGHRS and YFSETQ. There are 17 residues in the CDR3. This CDR3 is CASSSPGLAGATDTQYF. CDR3 sequence (DNA): TGCGCCAGCAGCTCTCCGGGACTAGCGGGGGCCACAGATACGCAGTATTTT. The complete variable domain, with remaining parts taken from reference TRBV5-1 and TRBJ2-3, reads KAGVTQTPRYLIKTRGQQVTLSCSPISGHRSVSWYQQTPGQGLQFLFEYFSETQRNKGNFPGRFSGRQFSNSRSEMNVSTLELGDSALYLCASSSPGLAGATDTQYFGPGTRLTVL.

V and J are TRBV7-2 and TRBJ2-5, with D possibly being TRBD2 (5 bases). The CDR3 runs to 15 residues. Trimming took 6 bases from V and 3 from J, leaving 17 bases between them. Germline V gene data show CDR1 as SGHTA and CDR2 as FQGNSA. CDR3 DNA sequence: TGTGCCAGCAGGAGGATGGTGGAGGAGAAAGAGACCCAGTACTTC. Protein: CASRRMVEEKETQYF.

The V call is TRBV19, the J call TRBJ2-7, with TRBD1 identical over 8 bases. Germline CDR1 is LNHDA and CDR2 is SQIVND (reference sequence). The ends lost 4 bases at V and 6 bases at J; junction bases unmatched: 5. This CDR3 comprises 13 residues. CDR3 DNA sequence: TGTGCCAGTAGTACACCGGACAGGGCCGAGCAGTACTTC. Encoded protein: CASSTPDRAEQYF.

The chain combines TRBV25-1 with TRBJ2-2, with a weak D call TRBD1 (6 bases). Germline CDR1 and CDR2: MGHDK and SYGVNS. The CDR3 contains 14 residues. V shed 5 bases and J shed 1 base, with 8 bases lying between them. The CDR3 reads CASSRTENTGELFF. CDR3 nucleotides: TGTGCCAGCAGTCGGACAGAGAACACCGGGGAGCTGTTTTTT.

The chain is built from TRBV6-6 and TRBJ1-5; D is uncertain. Germline-derived CDR1 and CDR2 are MNHNY and SVGAGI (reference sequence). The CDR3 spans 15 residues. V lost 2 bases, J lost 1 base, and 9 bases lay in between. The CDR3 nucleotides read TGTGCCAGCAGTTACGGCAGTTCAAGCAATCAGCCCCAGCATTTT. It specifies CASSYGSSSNQPQHF.

V is TRBV7-9 and J is TRBJ2-7; 7 bases agree with TRBD1. The germline V gene encodes CDR1 SEHNR and CDR2 FQNEAQ (reference sequence). This CDR3 has 15 amino acids. Losses at the gene ends were 1 base for V and 2 bases for J; bases not matched to a gene: 5. CDR3 amino acids: CASSLGGQTTYEQYF. DNA for the CDR3: TGTGCCAGCAGCTTAGGGGGACAGACAACCTACGAGCAGTACTTC.

V usage is TRBV2 and J usage is TRBJ1-3; D is possibly TRBD1 (6 bases). The germline V gene encodes CDR1 SNHLY and CDR2 FYNNEI. The CDR3 length is 14 residues. Trimming took off 7 bases at V and 0 bases at J, with 10 bases between the two ends. CDR3 nucleotide sequence: TGTGCCAGCACCTGGACAGACTCTGGAAACACCATATATTTT. Translating gives CASTWTDSGNTIYF.

The chain uses TRBV23-1 and TRBJ2-1; perhaps TRBD2 as D (6 bases). TRBV23-1 is labeled an ORF, and its function is uncertain. The CDR3 loop spans 15 amino acids. V lost 1 base and J 4 bases, leaving 11 bases between the germline ends. CDR3 bases: TGCGCCAGCAGTCAATGGACTATCTCTTACAATGAGCAGTTCTTC. It is translated as CASSQWTISYNEQFF.

The chain joins TRBV2 to TRBJ2-3, with TRBD2 matching 10 bases. The CDR3 runs 16 residues. Germline CDR1 is SNHLY and CDR2 is FYNNEI. The trim removed 4 bases at V and 4 bases at J, leaving 8 bases unmatched. This CDR3 reads CASSVQLAGRADTQYF. As DNA, the CDR3 is TGTGCCAGCAGTGTTCAACTAGCGGGGCGGGCAGATACGCAGTATTTT.

This chain links TRBV14 with TRBJ2-1; 9 nucleotides align to TRBD1. The CDR3 totals 14 residues. V gave up 3 bases and J gave up 15 bases; unmatched junction bases: 12. Germline loops: CDR1 SGHDN, CDR2 FVKESK. The CDR3 here is CASSHPGTGSVRFF. The CDR3 nucleotides read TGTGCCAGCAGCCACCCCGGGACAGGGTCAGTTAGGTTCTTC.

This clone came up once. This rearrangement joins TRBV7-2 to TRBJ1-4; D may be TRBD1 (5 bases). Germline V CDR1 and CDR2: SGHTA, FQGNSA. With 7 bases removed from V and 2 bases from J, the gap between germline ends came to 17 bases. The CDR3 length is 16 residues. CDR3 in DNA: TGTGCCAGCAACGAGGGTTGGGGGAGCACTAATGAAAAACTGTTTTTT. It specifies CASNEGWGSTNEKLFF.

The rearrangement joins TRBV14 to TRBJ1-2; no clear D gene. The germline V gene has CDR1 SGHDN and CDR2 FVKESK. This CDR3 is built from 14 residues. V lost 1 base and J lost 4, with 10 bases in between. Written as DNA, the CDR3 is TGTGCCAGCAGCCAAGTCAGGCAGCCCTATGGCTACACCTTC. Its translation is CASSQVRQPYGYTF.

This clone was seen once. The chain couples TRBV7-9 to TRBJ1-5; D may be TRBD1 (6 bases). Germline CDR1 is SEHNR and CDR2 is FQNEAQ (reference sequence). CDR3 length equals 15 residues. Trimming pared 5 bases from V and 6 bases from J, leaving 17 bases between. The CDR3 protein is CASSPTGFESQPQHF. CDR3 nucleotide sequence: TGTGCCAGCAGCCCAACAGGGTTTGAGAGTCAGCCCCAGCATTTT.

The chain combines TRBV4-1 with TRBJ2-7, with D perhaps matching TRBD1 (5 bases). The CDR3 contains 19 residues. The ends were cut back, 0 bases at V and 9 bases at J, with 30 bases in the middle. The germline CDR1 and CDR2 sequences are MGHRA and YSYEKL. DNA for the CDR3: TGCGCCAGCAGCCAAGATTTGGACACGCGGACACGCTCCGGACGAGCGCAGTACTTC. This codes for CASSQDLDTRTRSGRAQYF.

The rearrangement joins TRBV18 to TRBJ1-4; D unresolved. The CDR3 runs to 17 residues. V shed 1 base and J shed 3 bases, with 15 bases lying between them. Germline CDR1 KGHSH, CDR2 LQKENI. This chain's CDR3 is CASSPRRSGAANEKLFF. CDR3 nucleotides: TGTGCCAGCTCACCACGTCGCTCGGGAGCAGCTAATGAAAAACTGTTTTTT.

The V gene is TRBV5-1, the J gene TRBJ2-3; 8 bases line up with TRBD1. CDR1 is SGHRS and CDR2 is YFSETQ in the germline V gene. CDR3 length equals 15 residues. Trimming at V came to 0 bases and at J to 3 bases, leaving 3 bases not matched to a gene. This chain's CDR3 is CASSLDRGVTDTQYF. The CDR3 coding sequence is TGCGCCAGCAGCTTGGACAGGGGGGTGACAGATACGCAGTATTTT.

The CDR3 DNA reads TGTGCCAGCAGTGAACCGGCGGATTCACCCCTCCACTTT. It encodes CASSEPADSPLHF. This chain joins TRBV6-1 and TRBJ1-6; no definite D call. The CDR3 covers 13 residues. V shed 2 bases and J shed 8 bases, with 7 bases lying between them. In germline, CDR1 is MNHNS, CDR2 SASEGT.

V usage is TRBV25-1 and J usage is TRBJ1-6; 9 nucleotides line up with TRBD1. The J segment lost 3 bases and the V segment lost 6 bases, leaving 0 bases of the junction unmatched. This CDR3 is built from 14 residues. Germline V lookup: CDR1 MGHDK, CDR2 SYGVNS. In DNA, the CDR3 is TGTGCCAGCAGGGACAGGGGCTATAATTCACCCCTCCACTTT. This encodes CASRDRGYNSPLHF. Combining the CDR3 with reference TRBV25-1 and TRBJ1-6 gives the whole variable domain EADIYQTPRYLVIGTGKKITLECSQTMGHDKMYWYQQDPGMELHLIHYSYGVNSTEKGDLSSESTVSRIRTEHFPLTLESARPSHTSQYLCASRDRGYNSPLHFGNGTRLTVT.

V usage is TRBV5-1 and J usage is TRBJ2-2, with D hard to call. The CDR3 is made up of 16 amino acids. V lost 0 bases and J 3 bases, leaving 12 bases between the germline ends. The V gene's germline CDR1 is SGHRS and CDR2 YFSETQ. The CDR3 sequence is CASSLGLHYDTGELFF. As DNA, the CDR3 is TGCGCCAGCAGCTTGGGACTCCACTATGACACCGGGGAGCTGTTTTTT.

The J gene is TRBJ2-1, the V gene TRBV4-2; D unresolved. The germline CDR1 and CDR2 sequences are LGHNA and YNFKEQ. CDR3 length equals 14 residues. V was cut by 4 bases and J by 4 bases, with 11 bases left in between. The CDR3 reads CASSREALYNEQFF. CDR3 sequence (DNA): TGTGCCAGCAGCCGCGAGGCACTTTACAATGAGCAGTTCTTC.